Listed here is a single T cell receptor beta chain. CDR3 length equals 14 residues. J gave up 1 base and V 6 bases, and 6 bases lay outside the gene matches. Per the germline V gene, CDR1 is MRHNA and CDR2 is SNTAGT. The source of the sample is a study of blood T cell repertoires in COVID-19. Study background: The cDNA or gDNA used as material had been derived from T cells, B-cell-depleted T cells, or PBMCs.

Measured with immunoSEQ multiplex PCR; TCRdb has only the in-frame clones, and not every one. The sample records 250,000 to 400,000 clones, 85% being singletons. Sequencing was done on a sample of PBMCs or T cells enriched from blood (not recorded which). The sequence was obtained from a woman aged 25 to 39 who had been exposed to COVID-19. This chain links TRBV6-4 with TRBJ2-7, with 7 nucleotides matching TRBD2. CDR3 coding DNA: TGTGCCAGCAGCCCGGGACTAAATTCCTACGAGCAGTACTTC. This gives the protein CASSPGLNSYEQYF.